This entry lists 3 T cell receptor beta chains sequenced from one sample in a study of early T cells in non-severe SARS-CoV-2 infection. MiXCR, run by TCRdb on the 5' RACE reads, gives a single entry per CDR3 protein. The sample shows tens of thousands of distinct CDR3 sequences, approximately 13% of them seen only once. Sequenced material: whole blood, taken at baseline. The receptor set was obtained from an adult who was a healthcare worker with PCR-confirmed SARS-CoV-2 infection or an uninfected control (not recorded which).

The chain combines TRBV12-3 or TRBV12-4 with TRBJ2-2; TRBD1 aligns across 9 bases. The CDR3 covers 15 residues. J lost 6 bases, V lost 6 bases, and 8 bases had no gene match. This CDR3 reads CASSPDRGDAGELFF. DNA of the CDR3: TGTGCCAGCAGCCCGGACAGGGGTGATGCCGGGGAGCTGTTTTTT.

This rearrangement joins TRBV7-9 to TRBJ1-5, with D possibly matching TRBD1 (6 bases). Per the germline V gene, CDR1 is SEHNR and CDR2 is FQNEAQ (reference sequence). V dropped 3 bases and J dropped 4 bases, with 10 bases sitting between them. The length of the CDR3 is 14 residues. CDR3: CASSFSGANQPQHF. DNA of the CDR3: TGTGCCAGCAGCTTTTCGGGGGCGAATCAGCCCCAGCATTTT.

The rearrangement links TRBV2 to TRBJ2-1; D gene uncertain. V gave up 7 bases and J gave up 8 bases, with 18 bases separating them. CDR1 is SNHLY and CDR2 is FYNNEI in the germline V gene. This CDR3 has 14 amino acids. This CDR3 is CASMAQESYHEQFF. The DNA for the CDR3 is TGTGCCAGCATGGCCCAGGAGTCTTACCATGAGCAGTTCTTC.